This record concerns one T cell receptor (beta chain) sequence. The antigen is unknown. These data belong to a study of OX40 agonist ivuxolimab in advanced cancers. Points from the study as a whole: CD4+ T cells averaged fewer expanded clones than CD8+ T cells. There were also nonresponders showing low normalized T-cell clonal expansion. Antigen specificity was not determined for the expanded peripheral T cells.

Generated by immunoSEQ multiplex PCR, the TCRdb table keeps only in-frame clones and is missing some. The data show tens of thousands of clones, with roughly 80% seen just once and roughly 2.1% held by the top ten. Germline values: CDR1 SGDLS, CDR2 YYNGEE. J lost 2 bases, V lost 0 bases, and 0 bases had no gene match. The CDR3 extends over 16 amino acids. V usage is TRBV9 and J usage is TRBJ2-1, with TRBD2 matching 12 bases. Sequenced material: CD4+ or CD8+ T cells sorted from blood, taken in a trial of the OX40 agonist ivuxolimab. The receptor was derived from an adult with an advanced solid tumor such as melanoma, head and neck, liver or kidney cancer. CDR3 sequence reads: CASSVGLAGAYNEQFF. The CDR3 nucleotides are TGTGCCAGCAGCGTAGGACTAGCGGGGGCCTACAATGAGCAGTTCTTC.